This T cell receptor (beta chain) comes out of a study of blood T cell repertoires in COVID-19. Study-wide context: Specimens from acute and convalescent COVID-19 originated in the United States, Italy and Spain. T cells, B-cell-depleted T cells, or PBMCs supplied cDNA or gDNA.

CDR1 is SGHDT and CDR2 is YYEEEE in the germline V gene. V dropped 4 bases and J dropped 5; count of bases not matched to a gene: 15. The CDR3 runs 18 residues. The method was immunoSEQ multiplex PCR; TCRdb's version includes in-frame clones alone and lacks a portion of them. The top ten hold around 1.6% of the sample, which has under 300,000 clones, around nine tenths seen once. This clone was seen just once. In assigning cohorts, the study relied on participant-reported clinical history. The recovered donors of Cohort 3 showed two negative PCRs, clearance, or symptom resolution. Sequences were obtained from PBMCs or T cells enriched from blood (not recorded which). The V and J genes are TRBV5-6 and TRBJ2-7, with 13 positions matching TRBD2. The sequence derives from a woman aged 45-65 years who had recovered from COVID-19. CDR3 residues: CASSPPPGGLAGVHEQYF. CDR3 coding DNA: TGTGCCAGCAGCCCACCCCCCGGAGGACTAGCGGGAGTTCACGAGCAGTACTTC.